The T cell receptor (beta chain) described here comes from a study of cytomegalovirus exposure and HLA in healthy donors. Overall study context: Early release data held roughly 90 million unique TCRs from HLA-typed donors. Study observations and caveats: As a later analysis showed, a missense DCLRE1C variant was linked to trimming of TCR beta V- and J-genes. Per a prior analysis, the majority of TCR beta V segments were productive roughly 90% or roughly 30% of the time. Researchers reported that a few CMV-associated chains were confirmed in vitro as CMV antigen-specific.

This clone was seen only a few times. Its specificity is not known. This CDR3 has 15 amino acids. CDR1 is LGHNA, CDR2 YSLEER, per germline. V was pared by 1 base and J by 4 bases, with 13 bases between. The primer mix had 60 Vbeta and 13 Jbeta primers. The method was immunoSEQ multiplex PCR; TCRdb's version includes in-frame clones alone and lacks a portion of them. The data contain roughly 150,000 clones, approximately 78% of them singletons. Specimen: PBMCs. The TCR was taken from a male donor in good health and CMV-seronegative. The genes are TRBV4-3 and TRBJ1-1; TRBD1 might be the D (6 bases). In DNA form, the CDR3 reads TGCGCCAGCAGCCAAGGACGGGGGGCACGCACTGAAGCTTTCTTT. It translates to CASSQGRGARTEAFF.